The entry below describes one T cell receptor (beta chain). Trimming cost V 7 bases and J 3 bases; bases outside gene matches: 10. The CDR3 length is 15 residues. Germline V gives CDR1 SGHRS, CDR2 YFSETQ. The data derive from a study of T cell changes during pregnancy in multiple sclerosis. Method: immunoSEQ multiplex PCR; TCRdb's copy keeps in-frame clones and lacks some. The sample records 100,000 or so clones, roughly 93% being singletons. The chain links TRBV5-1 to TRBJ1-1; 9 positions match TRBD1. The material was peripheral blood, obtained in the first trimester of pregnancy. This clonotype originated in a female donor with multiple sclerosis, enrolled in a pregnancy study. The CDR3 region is CASSGTGFTDTEAFF. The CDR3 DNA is TGCGCCAGCTCCGGGACAGGGTTTACGGACACTGAAGCTTTCTTT.